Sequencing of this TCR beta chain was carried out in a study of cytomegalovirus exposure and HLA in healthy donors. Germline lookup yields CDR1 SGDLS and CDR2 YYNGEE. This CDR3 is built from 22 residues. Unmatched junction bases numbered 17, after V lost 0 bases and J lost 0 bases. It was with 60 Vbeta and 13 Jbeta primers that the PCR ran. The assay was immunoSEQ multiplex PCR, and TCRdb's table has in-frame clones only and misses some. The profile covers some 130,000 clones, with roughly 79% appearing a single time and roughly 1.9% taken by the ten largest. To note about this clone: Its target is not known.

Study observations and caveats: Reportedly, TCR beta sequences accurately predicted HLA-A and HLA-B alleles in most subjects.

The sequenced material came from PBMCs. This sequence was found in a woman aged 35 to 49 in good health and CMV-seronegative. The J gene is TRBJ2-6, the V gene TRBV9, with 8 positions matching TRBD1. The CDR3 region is CASSVGYFSRDRFFSGANVLTF. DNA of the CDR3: TGTGCCAGCAGCGTAGGGTATTTTAGCCGGGACAGGTTCTTCTCTGGGGCCAACGTCCTGACTTTC.